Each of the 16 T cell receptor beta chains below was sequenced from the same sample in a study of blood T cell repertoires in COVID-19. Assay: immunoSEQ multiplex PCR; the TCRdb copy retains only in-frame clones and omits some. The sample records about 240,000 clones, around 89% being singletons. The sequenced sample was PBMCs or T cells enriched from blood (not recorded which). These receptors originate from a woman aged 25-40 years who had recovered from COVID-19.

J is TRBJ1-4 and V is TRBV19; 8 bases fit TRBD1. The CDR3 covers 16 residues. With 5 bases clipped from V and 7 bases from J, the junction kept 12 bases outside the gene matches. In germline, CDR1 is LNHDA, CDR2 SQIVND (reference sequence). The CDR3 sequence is CASSGRQGRIGEKLFF. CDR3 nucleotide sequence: TGTGCCAGTAGTGGCAGACAGGGGCGGATAGGTGAAAAACTGTTTTTT.

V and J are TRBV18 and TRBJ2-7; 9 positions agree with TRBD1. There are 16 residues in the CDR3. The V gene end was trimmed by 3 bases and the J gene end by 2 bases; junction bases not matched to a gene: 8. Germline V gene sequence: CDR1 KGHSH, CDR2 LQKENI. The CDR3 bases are TGTGCCAGCTCACCGATGCTTGGGACAGGGACCTACGAGCAGTACTTC. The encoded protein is CASSPMLGTGTYEQYF.

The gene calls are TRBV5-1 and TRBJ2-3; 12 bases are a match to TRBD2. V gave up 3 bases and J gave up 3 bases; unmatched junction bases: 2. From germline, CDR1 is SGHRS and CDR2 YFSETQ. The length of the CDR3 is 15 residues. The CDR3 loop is CASSYGLAGTDTQYF. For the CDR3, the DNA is TGCGCCAGCAGCTACGGACTAGCGGGGACAGATACGCAGTATTTT. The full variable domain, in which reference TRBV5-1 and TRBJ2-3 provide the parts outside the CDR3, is KAGVTQTPRYLIKTRGQQVTLSCSPISGHRSVSWYQQTPGQGLQFLFEYFSETQRNKGNFPGRFSGRQFSNSRSEMNVSTLELGDSALYLCASSYGLAGTDTQYFGPGTRLTVL.

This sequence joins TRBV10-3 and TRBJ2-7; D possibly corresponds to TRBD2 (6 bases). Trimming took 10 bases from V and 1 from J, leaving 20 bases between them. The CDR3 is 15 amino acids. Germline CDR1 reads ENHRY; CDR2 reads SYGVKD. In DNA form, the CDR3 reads TGTGCCAGTGCCGGAGGGACTTACGCTTCCTACGAGCAGTACTTC. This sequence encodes CASAGGTYASYEQYF.

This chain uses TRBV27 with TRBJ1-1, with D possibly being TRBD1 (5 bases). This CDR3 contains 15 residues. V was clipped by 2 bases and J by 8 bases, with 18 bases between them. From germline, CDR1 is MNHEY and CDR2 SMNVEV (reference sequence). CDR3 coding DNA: TGTGCCAGCAGTTTAGCCGCGGACATCCGAGCCGAAGCTTTCTTT. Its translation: CASSLAADIRAEAFF.

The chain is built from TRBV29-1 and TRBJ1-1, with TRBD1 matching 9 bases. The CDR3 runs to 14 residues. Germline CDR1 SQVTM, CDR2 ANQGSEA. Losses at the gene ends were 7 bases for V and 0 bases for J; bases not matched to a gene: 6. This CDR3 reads CSALDRGVNTEAFF. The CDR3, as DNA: TGCAGCGCCCTGGACAGGGGCGTGAACACTGAAGCTTTCTTT.

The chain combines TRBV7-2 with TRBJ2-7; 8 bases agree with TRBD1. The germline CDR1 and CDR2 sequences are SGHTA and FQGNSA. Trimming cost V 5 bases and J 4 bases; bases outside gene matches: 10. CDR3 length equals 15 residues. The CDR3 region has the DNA TGTGCCAGCAGCCTCGCGGCCAGGGGGCCTTACGAGCAGTACTTC. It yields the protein CASSLAARGPYEQYF. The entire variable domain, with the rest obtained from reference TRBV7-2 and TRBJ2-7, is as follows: GAGVSQSPSNKVTEKGKDVELRCDPISGHTALYWYRQSLGQGLEFLIYFQGNSAPDKSGLPSDRFSAERTGGSVSTLTIQRTQQEDSAVYLCASSLAARGPYEQYFGPGTRLTVT.

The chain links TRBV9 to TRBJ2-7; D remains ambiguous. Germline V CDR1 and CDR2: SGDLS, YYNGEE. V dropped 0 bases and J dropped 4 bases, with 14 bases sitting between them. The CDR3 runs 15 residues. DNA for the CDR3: TGTGCCAGCAGCGTAGAGCTGGGCACCAATTACGAGCAGTACTTC. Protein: CASSVELGTNYEQYF.

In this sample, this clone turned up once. The CDR3 DNA is TGTGCCAGCAGTGATAGAGGCTACGAGCAGTACTTC. Its protein is CASSDRGYEQYF. The chain couples TRBV27 to TRBJ2-7; D remains ambiguous. Trimming left V 5 bases short and J 3 bases short, with 8 bases between. The CDR3 has 12 residues. The V gene's germline CDR1 is MNHEY and CDR2 SMNVEV (reference sequence).

The CDR3 coding sequence is TGTGCCAGCAGCCTTACTCGGACAGGGCTAAATGTCTATGGCTACACCTTC. Amino acid sequence: CASSLTRTGLNVYGYTF. J is TRBJ1-2 and V is TRBV5-8, with 8 bases matching TRBD1. The CDR3 has 17 residues. With V trimmed by 4 bases and J by 4 bases, 15 bases remained unmatched. Germline V CDR1 and CDR2: SGHTS, YDEGEE.

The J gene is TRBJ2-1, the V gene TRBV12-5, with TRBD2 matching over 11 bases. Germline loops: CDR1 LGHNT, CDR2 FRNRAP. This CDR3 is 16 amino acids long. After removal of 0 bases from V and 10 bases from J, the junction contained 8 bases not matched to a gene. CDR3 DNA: TGTGCTAGTGGTTTGGTAGTAGCGGGAGGGCCGAGAGAGCAGTTCTTC. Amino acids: CASGLVVAGGPREQFF.

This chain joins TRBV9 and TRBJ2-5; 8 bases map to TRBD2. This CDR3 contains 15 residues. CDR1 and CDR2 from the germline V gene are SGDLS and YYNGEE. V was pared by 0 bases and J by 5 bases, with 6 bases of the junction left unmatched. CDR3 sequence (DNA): TGTGCCAGCAGCGTAGCGGGAGGGCCGGTGGAGACCCAGTACTTC. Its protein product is CASSVAGGPVETQYF. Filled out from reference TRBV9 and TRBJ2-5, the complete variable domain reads DSGVTQTPKHLITATGQRVTLRCSPRSGDLSVYWYQQSLDQGLQFLIQYYNGEERAKGNILERFSAQQFPDLHSELNLSSLELGDSALYFCASSVAGGPVETQYFGPGTRLLVL.

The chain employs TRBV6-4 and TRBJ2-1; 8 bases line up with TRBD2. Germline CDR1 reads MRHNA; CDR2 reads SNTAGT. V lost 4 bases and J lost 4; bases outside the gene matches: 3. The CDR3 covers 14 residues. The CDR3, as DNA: TGTGCCAGCAGTGTATCGGGAGGGTACAATGAGCAGTTCTTC. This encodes CASSVSGGYNEQFF.

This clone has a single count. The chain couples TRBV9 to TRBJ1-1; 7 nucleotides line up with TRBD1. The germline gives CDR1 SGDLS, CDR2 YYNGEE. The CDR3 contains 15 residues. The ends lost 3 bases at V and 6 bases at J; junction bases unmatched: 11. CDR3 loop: CASSAWGDSHSEAFF. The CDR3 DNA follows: TGTGCCAGCAGCGCCTGGGGGGACAGTCACTCTGAAGCTTTCTTT.

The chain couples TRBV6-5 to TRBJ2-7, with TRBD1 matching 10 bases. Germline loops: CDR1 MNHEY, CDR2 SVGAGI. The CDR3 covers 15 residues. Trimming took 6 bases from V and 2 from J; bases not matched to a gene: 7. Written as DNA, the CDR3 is TGTGCCAGCAGGGCTCCGGGACAGGGGACCTACGAGCAGTACTTC. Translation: CASRAPGQGTYEQYF.

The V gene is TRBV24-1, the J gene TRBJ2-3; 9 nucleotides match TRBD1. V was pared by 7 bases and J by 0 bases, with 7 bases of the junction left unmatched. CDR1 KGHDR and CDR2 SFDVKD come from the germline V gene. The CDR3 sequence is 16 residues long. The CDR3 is CATSRPGTGSTDTQYF. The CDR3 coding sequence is TGTGCCACCAGCCGACCCGGGACAGGGAGCACAGATACGCAGTATTTT.